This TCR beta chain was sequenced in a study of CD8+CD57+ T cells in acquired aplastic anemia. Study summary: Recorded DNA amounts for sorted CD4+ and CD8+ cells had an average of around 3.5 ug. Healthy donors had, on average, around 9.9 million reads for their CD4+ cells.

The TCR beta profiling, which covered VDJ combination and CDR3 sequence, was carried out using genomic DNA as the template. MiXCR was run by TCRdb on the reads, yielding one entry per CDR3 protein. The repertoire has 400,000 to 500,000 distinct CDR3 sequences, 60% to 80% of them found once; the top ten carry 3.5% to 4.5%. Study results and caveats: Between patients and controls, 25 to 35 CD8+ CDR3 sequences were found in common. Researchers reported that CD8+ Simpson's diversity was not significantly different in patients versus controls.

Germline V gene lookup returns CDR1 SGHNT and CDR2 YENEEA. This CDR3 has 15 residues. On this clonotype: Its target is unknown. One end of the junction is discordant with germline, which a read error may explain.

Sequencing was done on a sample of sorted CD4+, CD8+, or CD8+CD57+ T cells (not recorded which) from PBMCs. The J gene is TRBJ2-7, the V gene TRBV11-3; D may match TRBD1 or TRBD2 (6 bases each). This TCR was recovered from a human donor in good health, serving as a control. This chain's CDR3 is CASSLEGDRSYEQYF. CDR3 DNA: TGCGCCAGCAGCTTGGAGGGGGACCGCTCCTACGAGCAGTACTTC.